The source of this T cell receptor (beta chain) is a study of metastatic and nonmetastatic thyroid tumors. About the research overall: A comparison of repertoires was made across blood and tumor or nodule tissue from malignant and benign thyroid patients.

The CDR3 has 12 amino acids. Trimming removed 5 bases from V and 3 bases from J, with 5 bases in between. Germline CDR1 and CDR2: PRHDT and FYEKMQ (reference sequence). Thyroid surgery had not been preceded by any treatment in any patient. In its sample, this clone was seen many times. TCRdb reanalyzed the PCR reads via MiXCR. The data hold about 39,000 clones, with approximately 17% observed a single time. V is TRBV13 and J is TRBJ1-5; unclear D gene. What was sequenced was tumor tissue. The receptor's source is a female donor with papillary thyroid cancer or a benign thyroid nodule (not recorded which). Some clones in this sample may be carry-over from other donors' samples. CDR3 amino acids: CASSVYNQPQHF. DNA of the CDR3: TGTGCCAGCAGCGTCTACAATCAGCCCCAGCATTTT.